The rows below give T cell receptor beta chains drawn from one sample of a study of cytomegalovirus exposure and HLA in healthy donors. Clones were sequenced by immunoSEQ multiplex PCR, and TCRdb holds only the in-frame ones, with some missing. The table for this sample gives under 200,000 clones. The sequenced material came from PBMCs. All receptors derive from a man aged 30 to 45 in good health and CMV-seronegative. Each CDR3 is given with its conserved first and last residue. A D gene is named only where the DNA matches it firmly.

>TRBV19|TRBJ2-4|TRBD2
CASGTSGNRGIQYF
TGTGCCAGTGGGACTAGCGGGAATAGAGGCATTCAGTACTTC
>TRBV5-4|TRBJ2-2|TRBD2
CASSHTGLAGGINTGELFF
TGTGCCAGCAGCCATACTGGACTAGCGGGAGGGATTAACACCGGGGAGCTGTTTTTT
>TRBV5-6|TRBJ1-2|NA
CASSLDWGLGGYTF
TGTGCCAGCAGCTTGGATTGGGGGCTAGGCGGCTACACCTTC
>TRBV6-6|TRBJ2-1|TRBD1
CASSSGQGGKNEQFF
TGTGCCAGCAGCAGCGGACAGGGGGGCAAAAATGAGCAGTTCTTC
>TRBV11-2|TRBJ2-1|NA
CASSLVGADEQFF
TGTGCCAGCAGCTTAGTAGGGGCAGATGAGCAGTTCTTC
>TRBV28|TRBJ1-3|NA
CASSFGGPGNTIYF
TGTGCCAGCAGCTTCGGGGGGCCTGGAAACACCATATATTTT
>TRBV11-2|TRBJ2-3|TRBD1
CASRKQGGPRDTQYF
TGTGCCAGCAGGAAACAGGGGGGTCCTAGAGATACGCAGTATTTT
>TRBV10-3|TRBJ2-2|NA
CAIRQNTGELFF
TGTGCCATCAGACAGAACACCGGGGAGCTGTTTTTT
>TRBV27|TRBJ1-6|NA
CASTRGFSSYNSPLHF
TGTGCCAGCACCCGGGGGTTTAGCTCCTATAATTCACCCCTCCACTTT
>TRBV7-3|TRBJ2-2|NA
CASSLTRGPELFF
TGTGCCAGCAGCTTAACGAGAGGCCCGGAGCTGTTTTTT
>TRBV14|TRBJ1-1|NA
CASSQVGGNTEAFF
TGTGCCAGCAGCCAAGTGGGAGGGAACACTGAAGCTTTCTTT
>TRBV9|TRBJ2-7|NA
CASSGRPGTYEQYF
TGTGCCAGCAGCGGCCGGCCAGGGACCTACGAGCAGTACTTC
>TRBV29-1|TRBJ2-4|NA
CSEVPWGQGGKNIQYF
TGCAGCGAGGTACCGTGGGGGCAGGGGGGCAAAAACATTCAGTACTTC
>TRBV9|TRBJ2-3|TRBD2
CASSASLGTSGSRPTDTQYF
TGTGCCAGCAGCGCCTCCTTGGGGACTAGCGGGAGCCGACCCACAGATACGCAGTATTTT
>TRBV9|TRBJ2-5|NA
CASSPGQLQETQYF
TGTGCCAGCAGCCCCGGACAGCTTCAAGAGACCCAGTACTTC
>TRBV27|TRBJ2-3|TRBD1
CASSLTGTGATDTQYF
TGTGCCAGCAGTTTAACCGGGACAGGGGCCACAGATACGCAGTATTTT
>TRBV6-5|TRBJ2-1|NA
CASSYSGLAYYNEQFF
TGTGCCAGCAGTTACTCCGGGCTAGCTTACTACAATGAGCAGTTCTTC
>TRBV19|TRBJ1-5|NA
CASSTWTVSNQPQHF
TGTGCCAGTAGTACTTGGACAGTTAGCAATCAGCCCCAGCATTTT
>TRBV5-1|TRBJ2-7|TRBD2
CASSFQISLAESSYEQYF
TGCGCCAGCAGCTTCCAAATCTCGCTAGCGGAGAGCTCCTACGAGCAGTACTTC
>TRBV28|TRBJ2-2|NA
CASTAGQNTGELFF
TGTGCCAGCACGGCCGGACAGAACACCGGGGAGCTGTTTTTT
>TRBV27|TRBJ2-1|TRBD2
CASSRASGSWIDEQFF
TGTGCCAGCAGCCGGGCAAGCGGGAGTTGGATTGATGAGCAGTTCTTC
>TRBV5-1|TRBJ1-4|TRBD1
CASSLDRGNEKLFF
TGCGCCAGCAGCTTGGACAGGGGTAATGAAAAACTGTTTTTT
>TRBV30|TRBJ2-1|TRBD1
CAWSPGTGFFNEQFF
TGTGCCTGGAGTCCCGGGACAGGCTTCTTCAATGAGCAGTTCTTC
>TRBV19|TRBJ1-6|TRBD1
CASSGTGGERPLHF
TGTGCCAGTAGCGGGACAGGGGGCGAGCGACCCCTCCACTTT
>TRBV7-3|TRBJ2-1|TRBD1
CASSYSTGEDEQFF
TGTGCCAGCAGCTACTCGACAGGGGAGGATGAGCAGTTCTTC
>TRBV7-9|TRBJ1-2|NA
CASSLVFIAGGYTF
TGTGCCAGCAGCTTAGTCTTTATCGCGGGGGGCTACACCTTC
>TRBV18|TRBJ2-5|NA
CASSPADTLLKETQYF
TGTGCCAGCTCACCGGCCGACACCTTACTCAAAGAGACCCAGTACTTC
>TRBV2|TRBJ2-3|TRBD2
CASTSGRAGDTQYF
TGTGCCAGCACTAGCGGGAGAGCTGGAGATACGCAGTATTTT
>TRBV5-1|TRBJ2-1|NA
CASSLVGLPGSEQFF
TGCGCCAGCAGCTTGGTGGGCCTCCCAGGCTCTGAGCAGTTCTTC
>TRBV7-9|TRBJ1-6|NA
CASSLRGDINSPLHF
TGTGCCAGCAGCTTAAGAGGGGACATTAATTCACCCCTCCACTTT
>TRBV11-3|TRBJ1-1|NA
CASSLAFQSSNTEAFF
TGTGCCAGCAGCTTAGCGTTCCAGTCCTCGAACACTGAAGCTTTCTTT
>TRBV30|TRBJ1-5|TRBD1
CAWSDRGNQPQHF
TGTGCCTGGAGCGACAGGGGCAATCAGCCCCAGCATTTT
>TRBV27|TRBJ2-3|TRBD2
CASSFGPGLAGARPSTDTQYF
TGTGCCAGCAGTTTTGGTCCGGGACTAGCGGGGGCCCGGCCTAGCACAGATACGCAGTATTTT
>TRBV5-1|TRBJ2-5|NA
CASSSLGQGSLLETQYF
TGCGCCAGCAGCTCCTTGGGGCAGGGGTCCCTCCTAGAGACCCAGTACTTC
>TRBV28|TRBJ2-7|NA
CASSLPLGSNSYEQYF
TGTGCCAGCAGTTTACCCCTGGGGAGTAACTCCTACGAGCAGTACTTC
>TRBV5-1|TRBJ2-7|NA
CASSLFTGSYEQYF
TGCGCCAGCAGCTTGTTCACGGGCTCCTACGAGCAGTACTTC
>TRBV4-2|TRBJ1-5|NA
CASSQATGLDQPQHF
TGTGCCAGCAGCCAGGCAACAGGGCTTGATCAGCCCCAGCATTTT
>TRBV6-1|TRBJ1-1|NA
CASSTGRDTEAFF
TGTGCCAGCTCTACAGGGCGCGACACTGAAGCTTTCTTT
>TRBV18|TRBJ1-2|NA
CASSPPSTGPKDGYTF
TGTGCCAGCTCACCACCGAGCACAGGGCCTAAGGATGGCTACACCTTC
>TRBV7-2|TRBJ2-1|NA
CASSFHQSYNEQFF
TGTGCCAGCAGCTTCCATCAATCCTACAATGAGCAGTTCTTC
>TRBV28|TRBJ2-7|NA
CASSPPLHRVDEQYF
TGTGCCAGCAGCCCACCCCTCCACAGGGTGGACGAGCAGTACTTC
>TRBV5-1|TRBJ2-1|NA
CASSLASRAYGYNEQFF
TGCGCCAGCAGCTTGGCCTCGAGGGCATATGGATACAATGAGCAGTTCTTC
>TRBV19|TRBJ2-5|NA
CASKKGTTRSETQYF
TGTGCCAGTAAGAAGGGGACAACCCGATCTGAGACCCAGTACTTC
>TRBV5-1|TRBJ2-3|NA
CASSFSSAGSADTQYF
TGCGCCAGCAGCTTCTCTAGCGCCGGGTCCGCAGATACGCAGTATTTT
>TRBV15|TRBJ1-5|NA
CATVQGTSNQPQHF
TGTGCCACAGTTCAGGGTACGAGCAATCAGCCCCAGCATTTT
>TRBV10-1|TRBJ2-3|NA
CASSDLTGTDTQYF
TGCGCCAGCAGTGACCTCACGGGGACAGATACGCAGTATTTT
>TRBV5-6|TRBJ1-2|NA
CASSSTGYGYTF
TGTGCCAGCAGCAGTACAGGCTATGGCTACACCTTC
>TRBV7-8|TRBJ2-7|NA
CASSLGSGHSYEQYF
TGTGCCAGCAGCTTAGGCAGCGGGCATTCCTACGAGCAGTACTTC
>TRBV6-1|TRBJ2-7|TRBD1
CASIEGTGASYEQYF
TGTGCCAGCATAGAGGGGACAGGGGCGTCCTACGAGCAGTACTTC
>TRBV30|TRBJ2-5|NA
CAFSGGTQYF
TGTGCCTTCTCAGGTGGGACCCAGTACTTC
>TRBV28|TRBJ1-2|NA
CASSSGGVNYGYTF
TGTGCCAGCAGTTCCGGGGGGGTAAACTATGGCTACACCTTC
>TRBV7-9|TRBJ2-7|TRBD2
CASSQEREGSEQYF
TGTGCCAGCAGCCAGGAGCGGGAGGGTAGTGAGCAGTACTTC
>TRBV7-2|TRBJ2-7|TRBD1
CASSPRQGWYEQYF
TGTGCCAGCAGCCCCCGACAGGGCTGGTACGAGCAGTACTTC
>TRBV6-5|TRBJ1-5|NA
CASSYSRGGRNQPQHF
TGTGCCAGCAGTTACTCGAGGGGGGGCCGCAATCAGCCCCAGCATTTT